This is a list of T cell receptor beta chains from one sample in a study of blood T cell repertoires in COVID-19. This table comes from immunoSEQ multiplex PCR, and its TCRdb copy is limited to in-frame clones, with some not included. Of 200,000 to 250,000 clones in the sample, 87% were seen once. The sequenced sample was peripheral blood. These receptors were collected from a woman under 30 who had recovered from COVID-19. The CDR3 runs from the conserved cysteine through the conserved F or W. The D gene is left open where the match is weak. Size is omitted from some rows. Given values are once, few, many or a class for expanded clones.

J: TRBJ1-2
D: TRBD1
V: TRBV6-5
size: NA
DNA: TGTGCCAGCAGTAAGGACAGGGTAGGGAACTATGGCTACACCTTC
CDR3: CASSKDRVGNYGYTF

J: TRBJ2-1
D: TRBD2
V: TRBV19
size: NA
DNA: TGTGCCAGTAGTGAGGAGCGGTCTAGCGGGAGTCAGGTTGAGCAGTTCTTC
CDR3: CASSEERSSGSQVEQFF

J: TRBJ2-7
D: TRBD2
V: TRBV2
size: few
DNA: TGTGCCAGCAGTGCTAGCGGAAACTACGAGCAGTACTTC
CDR3: CASSASGNYEQYF

J: TRBJ1-6
D: NA
V: TRBV7-9
size: NA
DNA: TGTGCCAGCAGCTATACAGAGAGCTCCTATAATTCACCCCTCCACTTT
CDR3: CASSYTESSYNSPLHF

J: TRBJ2-1
D: TRBD2
V: TRBV19
size: once
DNA: TGTGCCAGTAGTAGAGGACTAGCATACAATGAGCAGTTCTTC
CDR3: CASSRGLAYNEQFF

J: TRBJ2-3
D: TRBD2
V: TRBV2
size: NA
DNA: TGTGCCAGCAGTCGAACTAGCGGGGGGCTCACAGATACGCAGTATTTT
CDR3: CASSRTSGGLTDTQYF

J: TRBJ2-1
D: TRBD1
V: TRBV9
size: NA
DNA: TGTGCCAGCAGCGTAGCGTGGGGGACAGGGCCCAATGAGCAGTTCTTC
CDR3: CASSVAWGTGPNEQFF

J: TRBJ1-6
D: NA
V: TRBV6-6
size: NA
DNA: TGTGCCAGCAGTTGGGTCGGTGAGGGGGATTCACCCCTCCACTTT
CDR3: CASSWVGEGDSPLHF

J: TRBJ1-2
D: TRBD1
V: TRBV5-4
size: NA
DNA: TGTGCCAGCAGCTTGACAGGGGTTCTGGGGGGTGGCTACACCTTC
CDR3: CASSLTGVLGGGYTF

J: TRBJ2-7
D: NA
V: TRBV2
size: NA
DNA: TGTGCCAGCAGTAAGACCGGAGAGGCCTACGAGCAGTACTTC
CDR3: CASSKTGEAYEQYF

J: TRBJ2-1
D: TRBD2
V: TRBV11-1
size: NA
DNA: TGTGCCAGCAGCTTAGTGGGGGGGAATGAGCAGTTCTTC
CDR3: CASSLVGGNEQFF

J: TRBJ2-3
D: TRBD2
V: TRBV13
size: NA
DNA: TGTGCCAGCAGCTTACCGACTAGCGGGAGCACAGATACGCAGTATTTT
CDR3: CASSLPTSGSTDTQYF

J: TRBJ2-7
D: TRBD2
V: TRBV25-1
size: NA
DNA: TGTGCCAGCAGTGAACTACGGGAGGGACACCATATTGGGCAGTACTTC
CDR3: CASSELREGHHIGQYF

J: TRBJ2-2
D: NA
V: TRBV7-2
size: NA
DNA: TGTGCCAGCAGCTCGACCCTGAGGAATCTGCAGCTGTTTTTT
CDR3: CASSSTLRNLQLFF

J: TRBJ1-5
D: NA
V: TRBV25-1
size: once
DNA: TGTGCCAGCGACCCCGGGAGCAATCAGCCCCAGCATTTT
CDR3: CASDPGSNQPQHF

J: TRBJ2-1
D: NA
V: TRBV5-6
size: once
DNA: TGTGCCAGCAGCTTGTTTCTCAAGGAATCAGCGGACTACAATGAGCAGTTCTTC
CDR3: CASSLFLKESADYNEQFF

J: TRBJ2-4
D: NA
V: TRBV3-1/TRBV3-2
size: once
DNA: TGTGCCAGCAGCACCCGGGGACAAATAGCCAAAAACATTCAGTACTTC
CDR3: CASSTRGQIAKNIQYF

J: TRBJ1-5
D: TRBD1
V: TRBV9
size: NA
DNA: TGTGCCAGCAGCGTAGAAGGGACAGTAAATCAGCCCCAGCATTTT
CDR3: CASSVEGTVNQPQHF

J: TRBJ2-7
D: NA
V: TRBV4-3
size: NA
DNA: TGCGCCAGCAGCCAAGACAGTTCCTACGAGCAGTACTTC
CDR3: CASSQDSSYEQYF

J: TRBJ2-7
D: NA
V: TRBV7-2
size: NA
DNA: TGTGCCAGCAGCTTAGAACGGGAGCTCGAGCAGTACTTC
CDR3: CASSLERELEQYF

J: TRBJ1-4
D: NA
V: TRBV6-5
size: NA
DNA: TGTGCCAGCACCGCCGTCGGGACTAATGAAAAACTGTTTTTT
CDR3: CASTAVGTNEKLFF

J: TRBJ2-3
D: TRBD2
V: TRBV7-8
size: once
DNA: TGTGCCAGCAGCGCACGGACTAGCGGTAGCACAGATACGCAGTATTTT
CDR3: CASSARTSGSTDTQYF

J: TRBJ1-1
D: TRBD1
V: TRBV20-1
size: few
DNA: TGCAGTGCTAGTTCCGTAACTTCGGGGACAGGGACTGAAGCTTTCTTT
CDR3: CSASSVTSGTGTEAFF

J: TRBJ2-6
D: NA
V: TRBV19
size: NA
DNA: TGTGCCGCCGGGGTCTCTGGGGCCAACGTCCTGACTTTC
CDR3: CAAGVSGANVLTF

J: TRBJ1-2
D: TRBD1
V: TRBV2
size: NA
DNA: TGTGCCAGCAGTTATACAGGGGGAATCTATGGCTACACCTTC
CDR3: CASSYTGGIYGYTF

J: TRBJ2-1
D: TRBD2
V: TRBV3-1/TRBV3-2
size: NA
DNA: TGTGCCAGCAGCCAAGAACCTAGCGGGAGGGCCAAGTTCTTC
CDR3: CASSQEPSGRAKFF

J: TRBJ2-5
D: TRBD2
V: TRBV14
size: NA
DNA: TGTGCCAGCAGCCACTTAGCGGGAGGCGACCAAGAGACCCAGTACTTC
CDR3: CASSHLAGGDQETQYF

J: TRBJ2-7
D: NA
V: TRBV18
size: NA
DNA: TGTGCCAGCTCACCTCTGACGGAGTACGAGCAGTACTTC
CDR3: CASSPLTEYEQYF

J: TRBJ2-1
D: TRBD2
V: TRBV19
size: NA
DNA: TGTGCCAGTAGTATTCGGACTGGGTTAGCGGGAGTTTCTAATGGCGATGAGCAGTTCTTC
CDR3: CASSIRTGLAGVSNGDEQFF

J: TRBJ2-5
D: NA
V: TRBV5-6
size: NA
DNA: TGTGCCAGCAGCTACGGTGAGACCCAGTACTTC
CDR3: CASSYGETQYF

J: TRBJ1-1
D: NA
V: TRBV7-9
size: NA
DNA: TGTGCCAGCAGCTTACGGACAGCCAACACTGAAGCTTTCTTT
CDR3: CASSLRTANTEAFF

J: TRBJ1-6
D: NA
V: TRBV4-3
size: NA
DNA: TGCGCCAGCAGCCAAAGTTTGGCCTCCTATAATTCACCCCTCCACTTT
CDR3: CASSQSLASYNSPLHF

J: TRBJ2-1
D: TRBD2
V: TRBV4-2
size: NA
DNA: TGTGCCAGCAGCCCGGAGGGGACTAGCGGGAGGTTTAATGAGCAGTTCTTC
CDR3: CASSPEGTSGRFNEQFF

J: TRBJ1-2
D: NA
V: TRBV5-6
size: NA
DNA: TGTGCCAGCAGCCTAGAAACTGGCTACACCTTC
CDR3: CASSLETGYTF

J: TRBJ2-7
D: TRBD2
V: TRBV2
size: NA
DNA: TGTGCCAGCAGTGGACTGGGGACTAGCGGGAGGTCTTGGGAGCAGTACTTC
CDR3: CASSGLGTSGRSWEQYF

J: TRBJ2-3
D: NA
V: TRBV5-8
size: NA
DNA: TGTGCCAGCAGCTGGAGTCTAGCTTCGGATACGCAGTATTTT
CDR3: CASSWSLASDTQYF

J: TRBJ2-3
D: TRBD2
V: TRBV19
size: NA
DNA: TGTGCCAGTAGACGAGCGGGAGGAGATACGCAGTATTTT
CDR3: CASRRAGGDTQYF

J: TRBJ2-3
D: TRBD2
V: TRBV7-6
size: NA
DNA: TGTGCCAGCAGCTTAGGTCTTTGGGGGAGGGAATCAGATACGCAGTATTTT
CDR3: CASSLGLWGRESDTQYF

J: TRBJ1-1
D: TRBD1
V: TRBV7-2
size: NA
DNA: TGTGCCAGCAGCACCCGACAGGGCTTAACAGAAGCTTTCTTT
CDR3: CASSTRQGLTEAFF

J: TRBJ1-3
D: NA
V: TRBV30
size: once
DNA: TGTGCCTGGGCGACGGGAGGGGCTGGAAACACCATATATTTT
CDR3: CAWATGGAGNTIYF

J: TRBJ1-2
D: NA
V: TRBV25-1
size: NA
DNA: TGTGCCTTGACCAAAGAACTGAAGGGGCCGCCTAACTATGGCTACACCTTC
CDR3: CALTKELKGPPNYGYTF

J: TRBJ1-1
D: NA
V: TRBV7-9
size: NA
DNA: TGTGCCAGCAGCGTTAGACAGTTTGGAGCTTTCTTT
CDR3: CASSVRQFGAFF

J: TRBJ2-2
D: NA
V: TRBV11-2
size: many
DNA: TGTGCCAGCAGCTTCGCCTGGAGGGACCCGTACTCGAACACCGGGGAGCTGTTTTTT
CDR3: CASSFAWRDPYSNTGELFF

J: TRBJ1-1
D: TRBD1
V: TRBV4-3
size: NA
DNA: TGCGCCAGCAGCCAGGTCCCAAGGGGGCCCGAAAATCAAAACACTGAAGCTTTCTTT
CDR3: CASSQVPRGPENQNTEAFF

J: TRBJ2-2
D: NA
V: TRBV12-3/TRBV12-4
size: NA
DNA: TGTGCCAGCAGTGTCAGGGATACCGGGGAGCTGTTTTTT
CDR3: CASSVRDTGELFF

J: TRBJ2-1
D: TRBD2
V: TRBV20-1
size: NA
DNA: TGCAGTGCTAGTAGTGGACTAGCGGGTTGGAATGAGCAGTTCTTC
CDR3: CSASSGLAGWNEQFF

J: TRBJ1-6
D: NA
V: TRBV19
size: NA
DNA: TGTGCCAGTAGTTGGGGACTAGAAATGAATTCACCCCTCCACTTT
CDR3: CASSWGLEMNSPLHF

J: TRBJ1-2
D: TRBD1
V: TRBV7-9
size: NA
DNA: TGTGCCAGCAGCTTGGGGGTCGACAGGGGGTATGGCTACACCTTC
CDR3: CASSLGVDRGYGYTF

J: TRBJ2-7
D: TRBD2
V: TRBV7-6
size: NA
DNA: TGTGCCAGCAGCTTAGAAGGGACTAGCGGGGTTTGGATGGAGCAGTACTTC
CDR3: CASSLEGTSGVWMEQYF

J: TRBJ2-7
D: TRBD2
V: TRBV9
size: NA
DNA: TGTGCCAGCAGCCCGACTAGCGGGACTCTGAACGAGCAGTACTTC
CDR3: CASSPTSGTLNEQYF

J: TRBJ1-5
D: TRBD1
V: TRBV19
size: NA
DNA: TGTGCCAGTAGTAGAACAGACAGGGATGGACAGCCCCAGCATTTT
CDR3: CASSRTDRDGQPQHF

J: TRBJ1-2
D: NA
V: TRBV9
size: NA
DNA: TGTGCCAGCAGCGAGGGGACTAACTATGGCTACACCTTC
CDR3: CASSEGTNYGYTF

J: TRBJ2-5
D: TRBD1
V: TRBV6-4
size: NA
DNA: TGTGCCAGCAGCGCAACAGGGGGCCAAGAGACCCAGTACTTC
CDR3: CASSATGGQETQYF

J: TRBJ1-1
D: NA
V: TRBV13
size: NA
DNA: TGTGCCAGCAGCAAGGACAGCGAAGCTTTCTTT
CDR3: CASSKDSEAFF

J: TRBJ1-1
D: NA
V: TRBV6-1
size: NA
DNA: TGTGCCAGCAGACTTGCCCCGAACACTGAAGCTTTCTTT
CDR3: CASRLAPNTEAFF

J: TRBJ2-7
D: TRBD1
V: TRBV19
size: NA
DNA: TGTGCCAGTAGTAACCCAATGAGAGGACAGGGACCCTTGACCGAGCAGTACTTC
CDR3: CASSNPMRGQGPLTEQYF